Listed below are T cell receptor beta chains from one sample, sequenced in a study of regulatory T cells in long-lasting Graves disease. TCRdb fed the multiplex PCR reads into MiXCR, producing one record per CDR3 protein. The sample carries approximately 390,000 distinct CDR3 sequences, roughly 15% recorded once. The data also belong to a second study, concerning T cells in Graves' hyperthyroidism and ophthalmopathy.

The sample in question was peripheral blood mononuclear cells (PBMCs), obtained at new diagnosis, from a patient treated with antithyroid drugs. Receptors originate from a young woman with Graves disease. Each CDR3 is given with its conserved first and last residue.

CASSPFWTGGADTEAFF	TRBJ1-1	TRBV18
CASSQAGGRDTQYF	TRBJ2-3	TRBV3-1
CATAGRRKDTQYF	TRBJ2-3	TRBV15
CSASNGYEQYF	TRBJ2-7	TRBV20-1
CSVVLEESYGYTF	TRBJ1-2	TRBV29-1
CASSYLTSGKNIQYF	TRBJ2-4	TRBV6-5
CASALPGLAGVKQYF	TRBJ2-7	TRBV28
CAVNEGGQSSYNEQFF	TRBJ2-1	TRBV7-9
CASSPPLGSGMNNEQFF	TRBJ2-1	TRBV5-7
CASRARGLGENSPLHF	TRBJ1-6	TRBV28
CASSRKGQFSTDTQYF	TRBJ2-3	TRBV12-3/TRBV12-4
CSARGLAGGPVETQYF	TRBJ2-5	TRBV20-1
CASSPGTGGIYEQYF	TRBJ2-7	TRBV3-1
CAWSAISGVSYEQYF	TRBJ2-7	TRBV30
CASSLGDSLVYEQYF	TRBJ2-7	TRBV5-5
CASSRRQGGVDIWNTIYF	TRBJ1-3	TRBV5-1
CSAESTGNNEQFF	TRBJ2-1	TRBV29-1
CASSRDNRAQSEAFF	TRBJ1-1	TRBV6-1
CASSFGANEQFF	TRBJ2-1	TRBV27
CASRAKTRDGGEKLFF	TRBJ1-4	TRBV6-2/TRBV6-3
CASSPKDAYNEQFF	TRBJ2-1	TRBV5-1
CASSTRKYGYTF	TRBJ1-2	TRBV6-1
CASSLGTGQGLVEKLFF	TRBJ1-4	TRBV7-9
CASRKDRGWYNEQFF	TRBJ2-1	TRBV12-3/TRBV12-4
CASRRLTGFHTEAFF	TRBJ1-1	TRBV3-1
CASSPRGSLGNYEQYF	TRBJ2-7	TRBV27
CSAPGGGVSTYEQYF	TRBJ2-7	TRBV20-1
CASSAPDRATYEQYF	TRBJ2-7	TRBV9
CSAKSPAGEGDTQYF	TRBJ2-3	TRBV20-1
CASSLSTSGYEQYF	TRBJ2-7	TRBV9
CASSGTWDEQFF	TRBJ2-1	TRBV2
CASRWTAYSNQPQHF	TRBJ1-5	TRBV2
CSAQSSGRITDTQYF	TRBJ2-3	TRBV20-1
CSVVRGGQGYTF	TRBJ1-2	TRBV29-1
CASSLIQGAQEQYF	TRBJ2-7	TRBV28
CASSIAGSGELFF	TRBJ2-2	TRBV19
CASSPKQGSEQYF	TRBJ2-7	TRBV27
CAWSTQGGAFF	TRBJ1-1	TRBV30
CASRWGRGPVANEKLFF	TRBJ1-4	TRBV2
CSAMGLGNTYEQYF	TRBJ2-7	TRBV20-1
CASSFPTSSTDTQYF	TRBJ2-3	TRBV5-1
CASSLVRALNTEAFF	TRBJ1-1	TRBV11-2
CASSPGTPYSNQPQHF	TRBJ1-5	TRBV7-9
CASGQDASGAAYNEQFF	TRBJ2-1	TRBV4-2
CASSETGGRDGYTF	TRBJ1-2	TRBV6-1
CASSLLQGYSGNTIYF	TRBJ1-3	TRBV11-2
CASSLRGGGNEKLFF	TRBJ1-4	TRBV19
CASIQSGGTNTGELFF	TRBJ2-2	TRBV6-1
CASSAMGDYYGYTF	TRBJ1-2	TRBV2
CASSLALGGAGNSYEQYF	TRBJ2-7	TRBV28
CASSYSPTVFYEQYF	TRBJ2-7	TRBV6-9
CASSLGGGSSGANVLTF	TRBJ2-6	TRBV7-2
CASSPLGPSGGAGTQYF	TRBJ2-5	TRBV3-1
CSVAPKPTDTQYF	TRBJ2-3	TRBV29-1